The TCR beta chain under discussion was sequenced for a study of identifying expanded T cells in peripheral blood. Study results and limitations: Clone count variance between approximately two-week samples rose with total template count.

Details on this clone: Its antigen is still unknown.

During the collection period, no donor immune events like infections were recorded. The CDR3 runs 12 residues. With 5 bases removed from V and 4 bases from J, the gap between germline ends came to 8 bases. The germline V gene encodes CDR1 MNHNY and CDR2 SVGAGI (reference sequence). Generated by immunoSEQ multiplex PCR, the TCRdb table keeps only in-frame clones and is missing some. Among over 100,000 clones listed, around 90% were seen once. This TCR was recovered from a person aged 18 to 70 in good health. Sequencing was performed on blood. The rearrangement joins TRBV6-6 to TRBJ1-1; D remains ambiguous. Here the CDR3 DNA reads TGTGCCAGCAGTACCCTTGGCACTGAAGCTTTCTTT. Its translation is CASSTLGTEAFF.